The entry that follows covers one T cell receptor (beta chain) sequence. The antigen remains unidentified. The PCR ran on 60 Vbeta and 13 Jbeta primers. Clones were read by immunoSEQ multiplex PCR, and TCRdb kept only the in-frame ones, dropping some. The sample has around 200,000 clones, over 65% seen once. The data were obtained in a study of cytomegalovirus exposure and HLA in healthy donors. V shed 6 bases and J 1 base; nucleotides not matched to a gene: 7. The CDR3 has 16 amino acids. CDR1 and CDR2 from the germline V gene are LGHNA and YNFKEQ. Study-wide findings and caveats: It was taken for granted in presence/absence analyses that sequencing depth across donors was roughly uniform.

Specimen: PBMCs. The rearrangement uses TRBV4-2 and TRBJ1-4; 8 bases line up with TRBD1. This TCR was recovered from a woman between 55 and 75 years old in good health and CMV-seropositive. For the CDR3, the DNA is TGTGCCAGCAGTTGGGGACAGGACCTAACTAATGAAAAACTGTTTTTT. The encoded protein is CASSWGQDLTNEKLFF.